The 7 T cell receptor beta chains below come from one sample, sequenced in a study of T cells and copy number aberrations in small-cell lung cancer. TCRdb's table, derived via immunoSEQ multiplex PCR, lists solely in-frame clones and lacks some. Of thousands of clones listed, 65% to 85% are singletons. The sequenced sample was normal tissue next to the tumor. The receptors come from a woman between 70 and 85 years old with small cell lung cancer. Some clones in this sample may be carry-over from other donors' samples.

The chain combines TRBV29-1 with TRBJ2-5, with TRBD1 as a possible D gene (7 bases). The V gene lost 0 bases and the J gene lost 5 bases, with 10 bases spanning the gap. Germline CDR1 reads SQVTM; CDR2 reads ANQGSEA. The CDR3 extends over 13 amino acids. In DNA form, the CDR3 reads TGCAGCGTTGAAGACCCAGGGGGGGAGACCCAGTACTTC. The encoded protein is CSVEDPGGETQYF.

The rearrangement uses TRBV29-1 and TRBJ1-1; D might be TRBD1 (5 bases). Trimming pared 4 bases from V and 4 bases from J, leaving 10 bases between. This CDR3 spans 12 amino acids. Germline values: CDR1 SQVTM, CDR2 ANQGSEA. CDR3 in DNA: TGCAGCGTTGCAGGGAGGGCCACTGAAGCTTTCTTT. This translates into CSVAGRATEAFF.

The chain joins TRBV2 to TRBJ1-4; D is unclear. The V and J ends lost 5 bases and 8 bases respectively, with 12 bases between them. CDR3 length: 13 amino acids. CDR1 is SNHLY, CDR2 FYNNEI, per germline. As DNA, the CDR3 is TGTGCCAGCAGTAATAGATGGGAGGAAAAACTGTTTTTT. Translation gives CASSNRWEEKLFF.

The rearrangement links TRBV2 to TRBJ2-6; the D gene could be TRBD1 or TRBD2 (5 bases each). Between the trimmed V and J ends, which lost 7 bases and 4 bases, there was a span of 17 bases. Germline lookup yields CDR1 SNHLY and CDR2 FYNNEI. This CDR3 is 16 amino acids long. The CDR3 DNA sequence: TGTGCCAGCAATGGGGGATGGGATTCAGGGGCCAACGTCCTGACTTTC. It yields the protein CASNGGWDSGANVLTF.

The CDR3: CASSEFVTSGSNEQFF. The DNA for the CDR3 is TGTGCCAGCAGTGAATTTGTGACTAGCGGGAGCAATGAGCAGTTCTTC. The V and J genes are TRBV6-1 and TRBJ2-1; 12 bases are shared with TRBD2. The length of the CDR3 is 16 residues. Germline CDR1 is MNHNS and CDR2 is SASEGT. Trimming removed 2 bases from V and 6 bases from J; junction bases left unmatched: 5.

By share, this clone ranks as medium-sized. The same CDR3 is also encoded by other DNA sequences in this sample. The CDR3 loop reads CASSLGGNEKLFF. In DNA form, the CDR3 reads TGTGCCAGCTCTCTAGGGGGCAATGAAAAACTGTTTTTT. This chain uses TRBV18 with TRBJ1-4; 7 bases fit TRBD1. This CDR3 is built from 13 residues. After removal of 6 bases from V and 5 bases from J, the junction contained 3 bases not matched to a gene. Germline CDR1 is KGHSH and CDR2 is LQKENI.

The chain recombines TRBV29-1 with TRBJ2-7; 12 bases fit TRBD2. The CDR3 covers 19 residues. With V trimmed by 5 bases and J by 1 base, 18 bases remained unmatched. Looked up from germline, CDR1 is SQVTM and CDR2 is ANQGSEA. DNA for the CDR3: TGCAGCGTTCAGGCTCCGGGACAGATTACTAGCGGGGGGTCCTACGAGCAGTACTTC. It yields the protein CSVQAPGQITSGGSYEQYF.